Shown below are 4 T cell receptor beta chains from a single sample sequenced in a study of identical twins. MiXCR was run by TCRdb on the 5' RACE reads, yielding one entry per CDR3 protein. The sample includes 640,000 or so distinct CDR3 sequences, over 5% of them seen just once. The sample taken for sequencing was naive T cells sorted from blood. The receptors come from a man aged 18-30 years in good health.

J is TRBJ2-7 and V is TRBV29-1; weak D call: TRBD1 (6 bases). Per the germline V gene, CDR1 is SQVTM and CDR2 is ANQGSEA. V lost 3 bases, J lost 2 bases, and 11 bases lay in between. The CDR3 covers 13 residues. The DNA of the CDR3 is TGCAGCGTTGACGGGGACACAGCCTACGAGCAGTACTTC. Its protein is CSVDGDTAYEQYF.

The chain combines TRBV20-1 with TRBJ2-7; 10 bases line up with TRBD2. The CDR3 is 12 amino acids. CDR1 and CDR2 (germline): DFQATT, SNEGSKA (reference sequence). With V trimmed by 5 bases and J by 5 bases, 3 bases remained unmatched. CDR3 DNA sequence: TGCAGTGCTGCTAGCGGGAGCGACGAGCAGTACTTC. Its protein product is CSAASGSDEQYF.

In its sample, this clonotype was seen many times. The rearrangement uses TRBV18 and TRBJ2-1; D remains ambiguous. The V and J ends lost 6 bases and 9 bases respectively, with 12 bases between them. Germline loops: CDR1 KGHSH, CDR2 LQKENI. The CDR3 is made up of 12 amino acids. The CDR3 here is CASSPGAIEQFF. The CDR3 DNA reads as TGTGCCAGCTCCCCGGGCGCGATTGAGCAGTTCTTC.

The table lists this clonotype with many counts. The chain combines TRBV20-1 with TRBJ1-4; no reliable D call. The V and J ends lost 1 base and 6 bases respectively, with 12 bases between them. The CDR3 extends over 14 amino acids. Per germline, CDR1 DFQATT and CDR2 SNEGSKA (reference sequence). The CDR3 region has the DNA TGCAGTGCTAGAGGACCGGGGTATTATGAAAAACTGTTTTTT. It translates to CSARGPGYYEKLFF.